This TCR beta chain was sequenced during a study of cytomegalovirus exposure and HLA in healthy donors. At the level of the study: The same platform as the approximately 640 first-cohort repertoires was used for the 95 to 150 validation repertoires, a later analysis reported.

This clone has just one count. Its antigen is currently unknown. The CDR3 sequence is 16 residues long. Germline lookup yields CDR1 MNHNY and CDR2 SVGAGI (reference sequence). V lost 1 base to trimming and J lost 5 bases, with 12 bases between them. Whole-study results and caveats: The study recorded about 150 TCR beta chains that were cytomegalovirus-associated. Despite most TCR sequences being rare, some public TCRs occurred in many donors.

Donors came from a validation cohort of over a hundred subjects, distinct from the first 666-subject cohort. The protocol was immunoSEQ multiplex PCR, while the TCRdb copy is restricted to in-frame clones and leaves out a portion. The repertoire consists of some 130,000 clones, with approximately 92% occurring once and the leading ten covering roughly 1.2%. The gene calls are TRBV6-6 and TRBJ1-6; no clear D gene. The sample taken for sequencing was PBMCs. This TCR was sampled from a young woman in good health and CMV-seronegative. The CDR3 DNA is TGTGCCAGCAGTTACTTTGTGCCGGGGAATAATTCACCCCTCCACTTT. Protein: CASSYFVPGNNSPLHF.